These T cell receptor beta chains were read from a single sample in a study of T cells in Graves' hyperthyroidism and ophthalmopathy. TCRdb re-called the multiplex PCR reads through MiXCR, storing one row per CDR3 protein. This repertoire shows about 200,000 distinct CDR3 sequences, about a sixth found once; its top ten account for around 50%. Sequencing used blood. The receptors here all came from a man in his fifties or sixties with Graves' hyperthyroidism. The CDR3 runs from the conserved cysteine through the conserved F or W. The order of the fields is clone size, CDR3 length, J gene, V gene, CDR3 protein. Not all rows give a size; the values are once, few, many and, for expanded clones, a class.

clone size: many
CDR3 length: 17
J gene: TRBJ2-7
V gene: TRBV7-9
CDR3 protein: CASSATGPQGPDYEQYF

clone size: many
CDR3 length: 13
J gene: TRBJ1-1
V gene: TRBV3-1
CDR3 protein: CASSQQGNTEAFF

clone size: many
CDR3 length: 17
J gene: TRBJ2-4
V gene: TRBV28
CDR3 protein: CASSRIGTSGRRNIQYF

clone size: many
CDR3 length: 12
J gene: TRBJ2-7
V gene: TRBV28
CDR3 protein: CASESISYEQYF

clone size: NA
CDR3 length: 17
J gene: TRBJ2-2
V gene: TRBV4-1
CDR3 protein: CASSQKTSGSDTGELFF

clone size: NA
CDR3 length: 18
J gene: TRBJ2-7
V gene: TRBV28
CDR3 protein: CASSLWGLGTGVSYEQYF

clone size: few
CDR3 length: 15
J gene: TRBJ2-2
V gene: TRBV20-1
CDR3 protein: CSAKRSEGGTGELFF

clone size: NA
CDR3 length: 14
J gene: TRBJ1-2
V gene: TRBV29-1
CDR3 protein: CSVDLQERTYGYTF

clone size: few
CDR3 length: 14
J gene: TRBJ2-2
V gene: TRBV7-9
CDR3 protein: CASSYVANTGELFF

clone size: many
CDR3 length: 18
J gene: TRBJ2-1
V gene: TRBV13
CDR3 protein: CASSPPWGRWVSYNEQFF

clone size: NA
CDR3 length: 17
J gene: TRBJ1-4
V gene: TRBV7-9
CDR3 protein: CASSLASVGGSGEKLFF

clone size: few
CDR3 length: 17
J gene: TRBJ2-7
V gene: TRBV6-2/TRBV6-3
CDR3 protein: CASVKVGVWQGGYEQYF

clone size: NA
CDR3 length: 16
J gene: TRBJ1-1
V gene: TRBV12-3/TRBV12-4
CDR3 protein: CASSLVGGARITEAFF

clone size: many
CDR3 length: 14
J gene: TRBJ1-2
V gene: TRBV18
CDR3 protein: CASSPQGSGNGYTF

clone size: few
CDR3 length: 13
J gene: TRBJ2-5
V gene: TRBV2
CDR3 protein: CATKRERSRTQYF

clone size: few
CDR3 length: 15
J gene: TRBJ2-5
V gene: TRBV28
CDR3 protein: CASSLSGGQGRTHHF

clone size: many
CDR3 length: 13
J gene: TRBJ2-1
V gene: TRBV5-8
CDR3 protein: CANRDRRNNEQFF

clone size: NA
CDR3 length: 16
J gene: TRBJ2-2
V gene: TRBV7-2
CDR3 protein: CASSYWTSGRIGELFF

clone size: few
CDR3 length: 14
J gene: TRBJ2-1
V gene: TRBV28
CDR3 protein: CASSPSGKYNEQFF

clone size: few
CDR3 length: 14
J gene: TRBJ1-5
V gene: TRBV10-3
CDR3 protein: CATHSTGLNQPQHF

clone size: NA
CDR3 length: 14
J gene: TRBJ2-1
V gene: TRBV27
CDR3 protein: CASSLIGRNNEQFF